What follows are 22 T cell receptor beta chains derived from one specimen sequenced in a study of T cell responses to AZD1222 COVID-19 vaccine. The assay was immunoSEQ multiplex PCR, and TCRdb's table has in-frame clones only and misses some. The sample has under 150,000 clones; 88% are singletons. The material sequenced was peripheral blood, taken 28 days after the second AZD1222 dose. Receptors originate from an adult who received the AZD1222 COVID-19 vaccine.

V and J are TRBV6-2 or TRBV6-3 and TRBJ2-3; 13 bases are shared with TRBD2. V trimming: 4 bases; J trimming: 4 bases; junction bases outside the gene matches: 11. From germline, CDR1 is MNHEY and CDR2 SVGEGT. The CDR3 is made up of 18 amino acids. In DNA, the CDR3 is TGTGCCAGCAGTTCTACCGTACTAGCGGGGGGGCATCCAGATACGCAGTATTTT. It specifies CASSSTVLAGGHPDTQYF.

The count of this clone is one. This chain links TRBV10-3 with TRBJ1-2, with D tentatively TRBD1 (6 bases). Germline V gene sequence: CDR1 ENHRY, CDR2 SYGVKD. This CDR3 has 14 residues. V lost 7 bases, J lost 8 bases, and 20 bases lay in between. DNA for the CDR3: TGTGCCATCAAGCCACAGGGTCCCGAGAACGGCTACACCTTC. Protein: CAIKPQGPENGYTF.

The gene calls are TRBV3-1 (or the pseudogene TRBV3-2) and TRBJ2-7; 8 positions match TRBD2. From germline, CDR1 is LGHDT and CDR2 YNNKEL (reference sequence). This CDR3 has 14 amino acids. V was clipped by 4 bases and J by 3 bases; unmatched bases: 5. The CDR3 DNA reads TGTGCCAGCAGCCCCGAACTAGCGGTCTACGAGCAGTACTTC. It translates to CASSPELAVYEQYF.

The chain carries TRBV5-1 and TRBJ1-3; perhaps TRBD1 as D (5 bases). The germline CDR1 and CDR2 sequences are SGHRS and YFSETQ. The CDR3 sequence is 16 residues long. V was cut by 1 base and J by 0 bases, with 11 bases left in between. CDR3 protein: CASSLTTGFSGNTIYF. DNA for the CDR3: TGCGCCAGCAGCTTGACCACAGGATTCTCTGGAAACACCATATATTTT.

The genes are TRBV24-1 and TRBJ2-7, with 9 bases identical to TRBD1. Germline V gives CDR1 KGHDR, CDR2 SFDVKD. There are 13 residues in the CDR3. V lost 11 bases to trimming and J lost 10 bases; unmatched junction nucleotides: 14. In nucleotides, the CDR3 is TGTGCCAGCTACCTCCGGGACAGGGCTCTTCAGTACTTC. Amino acid sequence: CASYLRDRALQYF.

This clone appeared once. V is TRBV4-2 and J is TRBJ1-2, with a weak D call TRBD1 (5 bases). Trimming took 4 bases from V and 2 from J, leaving 17 bases between them. Germline assignment: CDR1 LGHNA and CDR2 YNFKEQ. The CDR3 has 16 residues. DNA of the CDR3: TGTGCCAGCAGCCCCGTCCAGGGATTTGCGAACTATGGCTACACCTTC. It codes for CASSPVQGFANYGYTF.

The chain uses TRBV9 and TRBJ2-1; D perhaps matches TRBD1 (6 bases). The CDR3 is 17 amino acids. Trimming pared 5 bases from V and 7 bases from J, leaving 25 bases between. Germline lookup yields CDR1 SGDLS and CDR2 YYNGEE. The CDR3 loop reads CASSVPLGIGQINEQFF. The CDR3 DNA reads as TGTGCCAGCAGTGTCCCCCTAGGTATCGGACAGATAAATGAGCAGTTCTTC.

The genes are TRBV4-1 and TRBJ1-5; TRBD1 agrees at 7 bases. Per the germline V gene, CDR1 is MGHRA and CDR2 is YSYEKL. This CDR3 has 15 amino acids. The V and J ends lost 4 bases and 4 bases, in that order; junction bases with no gene match: 7. The CDR3 DNA follows: TGCGCCAGCAGCCCCGACAGGGTTCAGAATCAGCCCCAGCATTTT. As protein: CASSPDRVQNQPQHF.

The chain uses TRBV7-2 and TRBJ2-7; 7 bases match TRBD2. The CDR3 loop spans 15 amino acids. The V and J ends lost 1 base and 2 bases, in that order; junction bases with no gene match: 5. Germline V lookup: CDR1 SGHTA, CDR2 FQGNSA. CDR3 in amino acids: CASSLGSGGAYEQYF. In nucleotides, the CDR3 is TGTGCCAGCAGCTTAGGATCTGGGGGGGCCTACGAGCAGTACTTC.

This chain connects TRBV6-6 to TRBJ2-1; TRBD1 aligns across 9 bases. The CDR3 has 16 amino acids. Germline V gene sequence: CDR1 MNHNY, CDR2 SVGAGI (reference sequence). Trimming at V came to 6 bases and at J to 4 bases, leaving 10 bases not matched to a gene. The DNA of the CDR3 is TGTGCCAGCAGCTGGCCGGGACAGGGAGGGTACAATGAGCAGTTCTTC. Translation gives CASSWPGQGGYNEQFF.

The genes are TRBV7-9 and TRBJ1-2; D ambiguous. This CDR3 has 13 amino acids. V lost 1 base, J lost 8 bases, and 11 bases lay in between. CDR1 and CDR2 (germline): SEHNR, FQNEAQ (reference sequence). The CDR3 reads CASSLVGGWGYTF. The DNA for the CDR3 is TGTGCCAGCAGCTTAGTCGGCGGCTGGGGCTACACCTTC.

This chain joins TRBV4-3 and TRBJ1-6, with D possibly TRBD1 on 6 matching bases. The CDR3 totals 15 residues. CDR1 and CDR2 (germline): LGHNA, YSLEER. Trimming removed 2 bases from V and 8 bases from J, with 13 bases in between. CDR3: CASSQRGGKDSPLHF. The CDR3 DNA reads as TGCGCCAGCAGCCAAAGAGGGGGTAAGGATTCACCCCTCCACTTT.

This chain joins TRBV6-5 and TRBJ2-7, with no clear D. V was cut by 1 base and J by 5 bases, with 15 bases left in between. The CDR3 has 15 residues. The V gene's germline CDR1 is MNHEY and CDR2 SVGAGI. CDR3 sequence: CASSYLGNTPHEQYF. CDR3 sequence (DNA): TGTGCCAGCAGTTACTTGGGGAATACTCCCCACGAGCAGTACTTC.

This chain links TRBV6-5 with TRBJ2-1; maybe TRBD2 (5 bases). This CDR3 has 15 amino acids. Trimming left V 7 bases short and J 0 bases short, with 13 bases between. Germline CDR1 is MNHEY and CDR2 is SVGAGI. The CDR3 loop is CASIDYTSSYNEQFF. The CDR3 nucleotides read TGTGCCAGCATCGACTATACTAGCTCCTACAATGAGCAGTTCTTC.

The V gene is TRBV4-1, the J gene TRBJ2-3, with D perhaps matching TRBD1 or TRBD2 (5 bases each). V lost 0 bases, J lost 5 bases, and 15 bases lay in between. CDR1 is MGHRA and CDR2 is YSYEKL in the germline V gene. The CDR3 totals 16 residues. CDR3 sequence: CASSQDGLGDGDTQYF. In DNA form, the CDR3 reads TGCGCCAGCAGCCAAGATGGGTTGGGGGATGGAGATACGCAGTATTTT.

CDR3 region: CASSDPGRTTDTQYF. The DNA for the CDR3 is TGCGCCAGCAGCGACCCTGGACGAACCACAGATACGCAGTATTTT. The V and J genes are TRBV5-1 and TRBJ2-3, with D uncertain. There are 15 residues in the CDR3. V lost 4 bases and J lost 2, with 14 bases in between. Looked up from germline, CDR1 is SGHRS and CDR2 is YFSETQ.

In its sample, this clone was seen once. The chain has TRBV4-1 and TRBJ1-1; a possible D gene is TRBD1 (5 bases). V lost 0 bases and J 1 base, leaving 15 bases between the germline ends. Germline loops: CDR1 MGHRA, CDR2 YSYEKL. The CDR3 extends over 17 amino acids. The CDR3 protein is CASSQEGGSGTNTEAFF. The CDR3 DNA sequence: TGCGCCAGCAGCCAAGAGGGGGGGTCAGGGACGAACACTGAAGCTTTCTTT.

The count of this clone is one. The chain uses TRBV6-5 and TRBJ1-1; tentatively, D is TRBD1 (5 bases). CDR3 length: 16 amino acids. The V end lost 0 bases, the J end lost 0 bases, and 11 bases lay between the germline ends. The germline CDR1 and CDR2 sequences are MNHEY and SVGAGI. Written as DNA, the CDR3 is TGTGCCAGCAGTTACTCGTTTGGGACGGTGAACACTGAAGCTTTCTTT. Encoded protein: CASSYSFGTVNTEAFF.

The chain joins TRBV7-2 to TRBJ2-5; D gene ambiguous. Germline V gives CDR1 SGHTA, CDR2 FQGNSA. Trimming removed 5 bases from V and 0 bases from J, with 13 bases in between. CDR3 length: 15 amino acids. CDR3: CASSLGGRNQETQYF. The CDR3 bases are TGTGCCAGCAGCCTAGGTGGGCGGAACCAAGAGACCCAGTACTTC.

This rearrangement joins TRBV7-9 to TRBJ2-2; the D gene is possibly TRBD1 (5 bases). CDR3 length: 15 residues. Germline V gives CDR1 SEHNR, CDR2 FQNEAQ (reference sequence). Trimming left V 4 bases short and J 5 bases short, with 14 bases between. Here the CDR3 DNA reads TGTGCCAGCAGCTCATACAGGCTGAAGACCGGGGAGCTGTTTTTT. Encoded protein: CASSSYRLKTGELFF.

The genes are TRBV4-3 and TRBJ1-4, with TRBD1 identical over 8 bases. This CDR3 comprises 16 residues. Trimming at V came to 1 base and at J to 5 bases, leaving 6 bases not matched to a gene. The V gene's germline CDR1 is LGHNA and CDR2 YSLEER. The CDR3 DNA reads as TGCGCCAGCAGCCAAGGGAACGGACAGGGAAATGAAAAACTGTTTTTT. It encodes CASSQGNGQGNEKLFF.

The rearrangement links TRBV3-1 (or the pseudogene TRBV3-2) to TRBJ1-4; TRBD1 is a possible D gene (5 bases). In germline, CDR1 is LGHDT, CDR2 YNNKEL (reference sequence). V lost 1 base and J 10 bases, leaving 16 bases between the germline ends. This CDR3 is built from 15 residues. The CDR3 here is CASSQGGGERGKLFF. DNA for the CDR3: TGTGCCAGCAGCCAAGGTGGGGGAGAGAGGGGAAAACTGTTTTTT.